This record looks at one TCR beta chain sequence and its context. Germline CDR1 and CDR2: LNHDA and SQIVND (reference sequence). This CDR3 spans 13 amino acids. The V gene lost 6 bases and the J gene lost 1 base, with 9 bases spanning the gap. These data belong to a study of CD4+ T cells in melanoma. Sequencing used immunoSEQ multiplex PCR; TCRdb keeps in-frame clones, though not all of them. Of a few thousand clones in the sample, about 70% were seen once. V usage is TRBV19 and J usage is TRBJ2-5; D possibly corresponds to TRBD1 (6 bases). Sequencing was performed on cells from a culture (not recorded whether cultured in vitro). This clonotype was sampled from a human donor with melanoma. DNA for the CDR3: TGTGCCAGTAGCACAGGGATCCAAGAGACCCAGTACTTC. This gives the protein CASSTGIQETQYF.